What follows are 27 T cell receptor beta chains derived from one specimen sequenced in a study of cytomegalovirus exposure and HLA in healthy donors. Use of 60 Vbeta and 13 Jbeta primers characterized the PCR. The repertoire was sequenced with immunoSEQ multiplex PCR; TCRdb's copy has only in-frame clones and lacks some. This sample has about 90,000 clones, with 62% found just once. Source material: PBMCs. These receptors all stem from a woman in her thirties in good health and CMV-seropositive.

This sequence joins TRBV2 and TRBJ1-4; D perhaps matches TRBD1 (6 bases). Trimming shortened V by 6 bases and J by 7 bases, and 15 bases separated the two germline ends. The CDR3 is 14 residues long. Per the germline V gene, CDR1 is SNHLY and CDR2 is FYNNEI. DNA of the CDR3: TGTGCCAGCAGCAAAGACAGGTGGCGTGAAAAACTGTTTTTT. This codes for CASSKDRWREKLFF.

The chain links TRBV27 to TRBJ2-7; 8 bases line up with TRBD2. The V and J ends lost 6 bases and 2 bases, in that order; junction bases with no gene match: 3. The CDR3 extends over 13 amino acids. From germline, CDR1 is MNHEY and CDR2 SMNVEV (reference sequence). The CDR3: CASRGSGTYEQYF. CDR3 DNA sequence: TGTGCCAGCAGGGGTAGCGGGACCTACGAGCAGTACTTC.

This clone came up a few times. The V call is TRBV7-9, the J call TRBJ1-4, with D uncertain. V lost 4 bases to trimming and J lost 8 bases, with 23 bases between them. Germline V gene data show CDR1 as SEHNR and CDR2 as FQNEAQ (reference sequence). The CDR3 length is 17 residues. The CDR3 DNA is TGTGCCAGCAGCTCCTCTGGTACGGGGATCTGGGAGGAAAAACTGTTTTTT. Protein: CASSSSGTGIWEEKLFF.

The CDR3 sequence: CASTDQGRGYTF. The CDR3 DNA is TGTGCCAGCACCGATCAGGGTCGTGGCTACACCTTC. This chain joins TRBV7-9 and TRBJ1-2; D may be TRBD1 (5 bases). The CDR3 is 12 amino acids. Germline V gene data show CDR1 as SEHNR and CDR2 as FQNEAQ (reference sequence). Between the trimmed V and J ends, which lost 7 bases and 7 bases, there was a span of 13 bases.

The chain links TRBV20-1 to TRBJ2-1; D unresolved. V was trimmed by 4 bases and J by 3 bases, leaving 4 bases between them. The V gene's germline CDR1 is DFQATT and CDR2 SNEGSKA (reference sequence). This CDR3 is 11 amino acids long. In nucleotides, the CDR3 is TGCAGTGCTACCTACTACAATGAGCAGTTCTTC. Its protein product is CSATYYNEQFF.

This chain joins TRBV2 and TRBJ2-5, with 12 bases identical to TRBD1. CDR1 is SNHLY, CDR2 FYNNEI, per germline. V lost 8 bases and J lost 5; bases outside the gene matches: 9. The CDR3 is 15 amino acids. The CDR3 loop reads CASGIGTGGRETQYF. CDR3 DNA sequence: TGTGCCAGCGGGATAGGGACAGGGGGCAGGGAGACCCAGTACTTC.

V gene TRBV5-1 combines with J gene TRBJ2-5; TRBD2 aligns across 12 bases. V lost 4 bases to trimming and J lost 3 bases; unmatched junction nucleotides: 4. There are 15 residues in the CDR3. Germline CDR1 is SGHRS and CDR2 is YFSETQ. Here the CDR3 reads CASSPASGGEETQYF. In DNA form, the CDR3 reads TGCGCCAGCAGCCCTGCTAGCGGGGGGGAAGAGACCCAGTACTTC.

The chain employs TRBV6-5 and TRBJ1-2; D gene ambiguous. With 7 bases removed from V and 5 bases from J, the gap between germline ends came to 8 bases. Germline loops: CDR1 MNHEY, CDR2 SVGAGI. CDR3 size: 11 residues. CDR3 sequence (DNA): TGTGCCAGCACCGACTGGTATGGCTACACCTTC. As protein: CASTDWYGYTF.

This clone was seen only once. The rearrangement uses TRBV13 and TRBJ2-7, with 8 positions matching TRBD2. This CDR3 is 15 amino acids long. The V and J ends lost 6 bases and 3 bases, in that order; junction bases with no gene match: 10. The germline gives CDR1 PRHDT, CDR2 FYEKMQ (reference sequence). Here the CDR3 DNA reads TGTGCCAGCAGTTTCGGGGGGGCTGGACGCTACGAGCAGTACTTC. Residues: CASSFGGAGRYEQYF. Filled out from reference TRBV13 and TRBJ2-7, the complete variable domain reads AAGVIQSPRHLIKEKRETATLKCYPIPRHDTVYWYQQGPGQDPQFLISFYEKMQSDKGSIPDRFSAQQFSDYHSELNMSSLELGDSALYFCASSFGGAGRYEQYFGPGTRLTVT.

The chain employs TRBV19 and TRBJ2-5; no clear D gene. CDR3 length: 12 residues. V was clipped by 3 bases and J by 5 bases, with 7 bases between them. CDR1 and CDR2 (germline): LNHDA, SQIVND (reference sequence). In DNA form, the CDR3 reads TGTGCCAGTAGTATGGGCCTCGAGACCCAGTACTTC. It yields the protein CASSMGLETQYF.

For the CDR3, the DNA is TGTGCCAGCAGTCGGAGCATGAACACTGAAGCTTTCTTT. Translation: CASSRSMNTEAFF. The chain has TRBV5-6 and TRBJ1-1; D ambiguous. The CDR3 spans 13 residues. CDR1 SGHDT and CDR2 YYEEEE come from the germline V gene. V was clipped by 5 bases and J by 0 bases, with 8 bases between them. Full variable domain (remainder filled in from reference TRBV5-6 and TRBJ1-1): DAGVTQSPTHLIKTRGQQVTLRCSPKSGHDTVSWYQQALGQGPQFIFQYYEEEERQRGNFPDRFSGHQFPNYSSELNVNALLLGDSALYLCASSRSMNTEAFFGQGTRLTVV.

This clone was seen a single time. The chain joins TRBV28 to TRBJ2-1; 8 bases are a match to TRBD1. The CDR3 is made up of 18 amino acids. Germline-derived CDR1 and CDR2 are MDHEN and SYDVKM. Trimming cost V 4 bases and J 4 bases; bases outside gene matches: 15. CDR3 region: CASSSAGTGRSSYNEQFF. The CDR3 DNA reads TGTGCCAGCAGTTCAGCCGGGACAGGAAGATCTTCATACAATGAGCAGTTCTTC.

This clone occurred a few times. The J gene is TRBJ2-5, the V gene TRBV5-1, with D maybe TRBD1 (6 bases). V was shortened by 8 bases and J by 7 bases, with 18 bases between the two germline ends. The CDR3 sequence is 13 residues long. Germline V gives CDR1 SGHRS, CDR2 YFSETQ. This CDR3 is CASRRGSEGTQYF. DNA of the CDR3: TGCGCCAGTAGAAGGGGGTCCGAGGGGACCCAGTACTTC.

The rearrangement joins TRBV6-5 to TRBJ2-7, with 9 bases identical to TRBD1. This CDR3 has 15 amino acids. V lost 0 bases to trimming and J lost 3 bases; unmatched junction nucleotides: 3. Germline loops: CDR1 MNHEY, CDR2 SVGAGI. CDR3 loop: CASSYSDRGGYEQYF. CDR3 DNA: TGTGCCAGCAGTTACTCCGACAGGGGGGGCTACGAGCAGTACTTC.

This chain connects TRBV15 to TRBJ2-7, with TRBD1 as a possible D gene (7 bases). CDR3 length equals 16 residues. Trimming left V 1 base short and J 2 bases short, with 15 bases between. In germline, CDR1 is LNHNV, CDR2 YYDKDF (reference sequence). The CDR3 here is CATSRGSGGKTYEQYF. The CDR3 bases are TGTGCCACCAGCAGAGGTTCAGGGGGGAAAACCTACGAGCAGTACTTC.

The rearrangement joins TRBV27 to TRBJ2-3, with 9 positions matching TRBD1. Germline CDR1 MNHEY, CDR2 SMNVEV (reference sequence). J was trimmed by 8 bases and V by 7 bases; bases with no gene match: 13. This CDR3 spans 15 amino acids. CDR3 nucleotides: TGTGCCAGCACCCCGGGACAGGGATTACGGGGTACGCAGTATTTT. Translated: CASTPGQGLRGTQYF.

The CDR3 DNA reads as TGTGCCAGTACCACGACAGGGAGGACTACTAATGAAAAACTGTTTTTT. This encodes CASTTTGRTTNEKLFF. V gene TRBV19 combines with J gene TRBJ1-4; 7 bases line up with TRBD1. V lost 7 bases to trimming and J lost 2 bases; unmatched junction nucleotides: 10. Looked up from germline, CDR1 is LNHDA and CDR2 is SQIVND (reference sequence). This CDR3 is 16 amino acids long. Together with reference TRBV19 and TRBJ1-4, the CDR3 gives the full variable domain: DGGITQSPKYLFRKEGQNVTLSCEQNLNHDAMYWYRQDPGQGLRLIYYSQIVNDFQKGDIAEGYSVSREKKESFPLTVTSAQKNPTAFYLCASTTTGRTTNEKLFFGSGTQLSVL.

On this clone itself: Its ends do not fully match the called genes, so a read error is possible. The chain carries TRBV7-9 and TRBJ1-2; 10 positions match TRBD1. The germline CDR1 and CDR2 sequences are SEHNR and FQNEAQ (reference sequence). CDR3 size: 12 residues. The chain's CDR3 is CSSRGQGGGYTF. In DNA form, the CDR3 reads TGTTCCAGCAGAGGACAGGGGGGCGGCTACACCTTC.

The chain recombines TRBV27 with TRBJ2-5; tentatively, D is TRBD2 (6 bases). V lost 6 bases and J 11 bases, leaving 19 bases between the germline ends. Germline V CDR1 and CDR2: MNHEY, SMNVEV (reference sequence). The CDR3 spans 13 residues. CDR3 nucleotides: TGTGCCAGCAGAGCGGGTATTGTGGGGGAGCAGTACTTC. Protein sequence: CASRAGIVGEQYF.

This chain joins TRBV5-4 and TRBJ2-2; D is undetermined. V lost 0 bases and J lost 7, with 16 bases in between. The CDR3 has 16 amino acids. Germline V gene lookup returns CDR1 SGHNT and CDR2 YYREEE (reference sequence). The CDR3 loop reads CASSLDSFDGGGELFF. The CDR3 coding sequence is TGTGCCAGCAGCTTGGACAGCTTCGATGGTGGCGGGGAGCTGTTTTTT.

The CDR3 spells CASSISDRWADTQYF. CDR3 nucleotides: TGTGCCAGTAGTATAAGTGACAGGTGGGCAGATACGCAGTATTTT. The chain uses TRBV19 and TRBJ2-3, with a possible D match to TRBD1 (6 bases). Trimming pared 2 bases from V and 4 bases from J, leaving 13 bases between. There are 15 residues in the CDR3. CDR1 LNHDA and CDR2 SQIVND come from the germline V gene (reference sequence).

This clone was seen a few times. This rearrangement joins TRBV6-1 to TRBJ1-2, with D possibly TRBD1 on 6 matching bases. The CDR3 is 14 residues long. V lost 3 bases and J 8 bases, leaving 16 bases between the germline ends. Germline V lookup: CDR1 MNHNS, CDR2 SASEGT. For the CDR3, the DNA is TGTGCCAGCAGTGACCACAGGGAGGGGGGAGGCTACACCTTC. Translating gives CASSDHREGGGYTF.

The V and J genes are TRBV4-1 and TRBJ2-7, with D maybe TRBD2 (5 bases). The CDR3 loop spans 11 amino acids. Trimming took 6 bases from V and 4 from J, leaving 7 bases between them. The germline gives CDR1 MGHRA, CDR2 YSYEKL. CDR3 loop: CASREGYEQYF. CDR3 coding DNA: TGCGCCAGCAGAGAGGGTTACGAGCAGTACTTC.

The chain carries TRBV7-2 and TRBJ1-3, with unresolved D. Trimming stripped 5 bases from V and 3 bases from J, with 14 bases between. Germline CDR1 SGHTA, CDR2 FQGNSA. The CDR3 sequence is 15 residues long. The CDR3 loop is CASSPTRGIGNTIYF. CDR3 coding DNA: TGTGCCAGCAGCCCAACCAGAGGTATTGGAAACACCATATATTTT.

The table lists this clone with a few counts. This rearrangement joins TRBV2 to TRBJ2-3, with D perhaps TRBD2 (6 bases). Germline V gene lookup returns CDR1 SNHLY and CDR2 FYNNEI. The V end lost 3 bases, the J end lost 8 bases, and 12 bases lay between the germline ends. The CDR3 is 13 amino acids. The CDR3 loop reads CASSEGGMATQYF. The DNA of the CDR3 is TGTGCCAGCAGTGAGGGCGGGATGGCTACGCAGTATTTT. Drawing the rest from reference TRBV2 and TRBJ2-3, the complete variable domain is EPEVTQTPSHQVTQMGQEVILRCVPISNHLYFYWYRQILGQKVEFLVSFYNNEISEKSEIFDDQFSVERPDGSNFTLKIRSTKLEDSAMYFCASSEGGMATQYFGPGTRLTVL.

This clone turned up a few times. This chain joins TRBV6-1 and TRBJ1-3; D is perhaps TRBD1 (6 bases). CDR1 MNHNS and CDR2 SASEGT come from the germline V gene. Trimming cost V 8 bases and J 0 bases, with 11 bases left between them. The CDR3 loop spans 14 amino acids. CDR3: CASGQPRSGNTIYF. CDR3 in DNA: TGTGCCAGCGGACAGCCTCGCTCTGGAAACACCATATATTTT.

The V call is TRBV7-3, the J call TRBJ2-1; TRBD2 matches at 10 bases. Germline V gene data show CDR1 as SGHTA and CDR2 as FQGTGA. The CDR3 has 16 amino acids. The ends lost 5 bases at V and 5 bases at J; junction bases unmatched: 9. The CDR3 coding sequence is TGTGCCAGCAGCCCAAGCACTAGCGGGGTAGACAATGAGCAGTTCTTC. This encodes CASSPSTSGVDNEQFF.